These 17 T cell receptor beta chains share one sample of origin, sequenced in a study of chemoradiotherapy in HPV16-positive cancers. The repertoire was sequenced with immunoSEQ multiplex PCR; TCRdb's copy has only in-frame clones and lacks some. The repertoire consists of some 30,000 clones, with just under 80% occurring once and the leading ten covering 3.8%. The sequencing here drew on blood, taken from a patient who underwent chemoradiotherapy. These receptors all stem from a human donor with HPV-associated anogenital cancer.

The chain carries TRBV10-1 and TRBJ1-2, with D tentatively TRBD1 (5 bases). This CDR3 is 13 amino acids long. Germline loops: CDR1 WNHNN, CDR2 SYGVQD (reference sequence). Trimming shortened V by 0 bases and J by 4 bases, and 6 bases separated the two germline ends. Here the CDR3 DNA reads TGCGCCAGCAGTGAGTCGGGGGGCTATGGCTACACCTTC. As protein: CASSESGGYGYTF.

This chain uses TRBV7-9 with TRBJ2-1; 11 positions agree with TRBD2. The ends lost 5 bases at V and 3 bases at J; junction bases unmatched: 3. Germline V CDR1 and CDR2: SEHNR, FQNEAQ (reference sequence). The CDR3 has 15 residues. CDR3 residues: CASSQLAGVYNEQFF. DNA of the CDR3: TGTGCCAGCAGCCAACTAGCGGGGGTCTACAATGAGCAGTTCTTC.

The CDR3 reads CASSPVGLNTEAFF. The CDR3 DNA reads TGTGCCAGCAGTCCTGTGGGGCTGAACACTGAAGCTTTCTTT. This chain connects TRBV6-5 to TRBJ1-1; maybe TRBD1 (5 bases). The ends were cut back, 5 bases at V and 0 bases at J, with 10 bases in the middle. The CDR3 length is 14 residues. In germline, CDR1 is MNHEY, CDR2 SVGAGI.

The rearrangement links TRBV12-5 to TRBJ2-3, with unresolved D. Germline values: CDR1 LGHNT, CDR2 FRNRAP. The CDR3 runs to 13 residues. Between the trimmed V and J ends, which lost 7 bases and 2 bases, there was a span of 10 bases. CDR3 loop: CASALTVTDTQYF. The CDR3 DNA sequence: TGTGCTAGTGCCCTGACTGTCACAGATACGCAGTATTTT.

The table lists this clone with a few counts. The chain is built from TRBV25-1 and TRBJ1-1; D remains unclear. The V gene's germline CDR1 is MGHDK and CDR2 SYGVNS. Trimming took 4 bases from V and 0 from J, leaving 3 bases between them. This CDR3 region has 12 residues. CDR3 protein: CASSVVNTEAFF. CDR3 coding DNA: TGTGCCAGCAGTGTAGTGAACACTGAAGCTTTCTTT.

The rearrangement uses TRBV2 and TRBJ2-2; 13 bases map to TRBD2. Germline V lookup: CDR1 SNHLY, CDR2 FYNNEI. This CDR3 has 14 amino acids. Trimming cost V 6 bases and J 7 bases; bases outside gene matches: 2. The CDR3 protein is CASRGLAGNGELFF. DNA of the CDR3: TGTGCCAGCAGGGGACTAGCGGGGAACGGGGAGCTGTTTTTT.

The chain has TRBV5-8 and TRBJ1-1; D unresolved. V lost 4 bases and J lost 3, with 16 bases in between. This CDR3 has 15 amino acids. From germline, CDR1 is SGHTS and CDR2 YDEGEE. CDR3 region: CASSNGWRVDTEAFF. DNA for the CDR3: TGTGCCAGCAGCAACGGGTGGAGGGTGGACACTGAAGCTTTCTTT.

The genes are TRBV2 and TRBJ1-2, with 9 bases fitting TRBD1. This CDR3 contains 14 residues. Germline V gene data show CDR1 as SNHLY and CDR2 as FYNNEI. V lost 5 bases and J lost 5; bases outside the gene matches: 6. The CDR3 protein is CASSTGGALYGYTF. CDR3 bases: TGTGCCAGCAGTACAGGGGGCGCTTTGTATGGCTACACCTTC.

The rearrangement joins TRBV6-1 to TRBJ2-7; 7 nucleotides agree with TRBD1. V shed 6 bases, J shed 2 bases, and the junction held 7 bases outside the gene matches. CDR1 MNHNS and CDR2 SASEGT come from the germline V gene. The CDR3 consists of 14 residues. CDR3 sequence reads: CASRKQGYAYEQYF. The CDR3, as DNA: TGTGCCAGCAGAAAACAGGGGTACGCCTACGAGCAGTACTTC.

The chain recombines TRBV10-1 with TRBJ2-5, with a possible D match to TRBD1 (5 bases). CDR1 is WNHNN, CDR2 SYGVQD, per germline (reference sequence). CDR3 size: 16 residues. Trimming left V 7 bases short and J 5 bases short, with 23 bases between. The CDR3 DNA reads as TGCGCCAGCAATATAGACCCTAAGCAGGGTGTGGAGACCCAGTACTTC. This gives the protein CASNIDPKQGVETQYF.

This clone was recorded only once. V and J are TRBV11-1 and TRBJ2-1; perhaps TRBD1 as D (5 bases). V shed 5 bases and J shed 6 bases, with 11 bases lying between them. CDR1 and CDR2 (germline): SGHAT, FQDESV (reference sequence). This CDR3 comprises 13 residues. Written as DNA, the CDR3 is TGTGCCAGCAGCGCTCAGGGCATCAATGAGCAGTTCTTC. Translating it yields CASSAQGINEQFF.

Only a few counts were recorded for this clone. The chain carries TRBV6-1 and TRBJ2-2; the match to TRBD2 covers 13 bases. The CDR3 spans 18 residues. CDR1 is MNHNS and CDR2 is SASEGT in the germline V gene. J lost 1 base, V lost 4 bases, and 6 bases had no gene match. This CDR3 reads CASSARLAGGLNTGELFF. The CDR3 nucleotides are TGTGCCAGCAGTGCGAGACTAGCGGGGGGATTGAACACCGGGGAGCTGTTTTTT.

The V gene is TRBV29-1, the J gene TRBJ2-3; 10 bases agree with TRBD2. The CDR3 extends over 14 amino acids. V was pared by 5 bases and J by 2 bases, with 4 bases of the junction left unmatched. Germline CDR1 SQVTM, CDR2 ANQGSEA. CDR3 region: CSVPAGGATDTQYF. The DNA for the CDR3 is TGCAGCGTTCCAGCGGGGGGGGCCACAGATACGCAGTATTTT.

The chain has TRBV6-1 and TRBJ1-4, with D perhaps matching TRBD1 (5 bases). The CDR3 consists of 13 residues. V was cut by 3 bases and J by 10 bases, with 12 bases left in between. Germline CDR1 reads MNHNS; CDR2 reads SASEGT. As DNA, the CDR3 is TGTGCCAGCAGTGAGGACCCAGGGAGAAAACTGTTTTTT. Its translation: CASSEDPGRKLFF.

The chain recombines TRBV10-3 with TRBJ2-6, with no clear D. The CDR3 covers 19 residues. V lost 4 bases, J lost 0 bases, and 19 bases lay in between. Germline-derived CDR1 and CDR2 are ENHRY and SYGVKD. The CDR3 coding sequence is TGTGCCATCAGTGCTCGCAGAGAGTTGGACCCCTCTGGGGCCAACGTCCTGACTTTC. This translates into CAISARRELDPSGANVLTF.

The CDR3 DNA follows: TGTGCCTGGGCATCAAGTGTGGCTCAGCCCCAGCATTTT. Residues: CAWASSVAQPQHF. The rearrangement links TRBV30 to TRBJ1-5, with unresolved D. The V gene's germline CDR1 is GTSNPN and CDR2 SVGIG (reference sequence). Between the trimmed V and J ends, which lost 5 bases and 6 bases, there was a span of 14 bases. This CDR3 has 13 residues.

This clone was detected once. The chain employs TRBV5-6 and TRBJ1-3, with D unclear. CDR1 SGHDT and CDR2 YYEEEE come from the germline V gene. V was clipped by 2 bases and J by 0 bases, with 15 bases between them. The CDR3 contains 17 residues. CDR3 DNA sequence: TGTGCCAGCAGCTTACTGGACGGAGTTTTCTCTGGAAACACCATATATTTT. Its translation: CASSLLDGVFSGNTIYF.